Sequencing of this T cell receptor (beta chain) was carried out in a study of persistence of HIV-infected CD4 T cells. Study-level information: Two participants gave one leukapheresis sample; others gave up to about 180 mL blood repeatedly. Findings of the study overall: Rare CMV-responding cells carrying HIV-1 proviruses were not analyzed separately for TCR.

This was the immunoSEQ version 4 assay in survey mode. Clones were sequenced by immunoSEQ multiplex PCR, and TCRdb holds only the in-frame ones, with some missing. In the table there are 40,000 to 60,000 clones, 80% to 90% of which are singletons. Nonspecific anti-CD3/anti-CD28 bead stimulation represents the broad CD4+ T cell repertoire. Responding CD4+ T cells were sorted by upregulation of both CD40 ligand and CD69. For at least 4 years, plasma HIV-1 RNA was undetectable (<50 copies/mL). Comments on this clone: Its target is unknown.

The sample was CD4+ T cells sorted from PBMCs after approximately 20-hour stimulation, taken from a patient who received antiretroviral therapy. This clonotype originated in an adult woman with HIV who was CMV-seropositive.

CDR3 residues: CASSDQMNTEAFF. DNA for the CDR3: TGTGCCAGCAGTGACCAGATGAACACTGAAGCTTTCTTT. The chain links TRBV6-4 to TRBJ1-1; D is ambiguous. CDR1 is MRHNA and CDR2 is SNTAGT in the germline V gene. V lost 2 bases and J lost 0, with 4 bases in between. The CDR3 extends over 13 amino acids.